Listed below are T cell receptor beta chains from one sample, sequenced in a study of T cell repertoires in cytomegalovirus infection. No antigen has been identified for these receptors. TCRdb reanalysed the reads using MiXCR and keeps one entry per CDR3 protein. The data contain 250,000 to 300,000 distinct CDR3 sequences, 22% of them singletons. Sample: cultured PBMCs, taken from culture after CMV antigen stimulation. The receptors derive from a human donor in good health (CMV status not recorded). Some clones in this sample may be carry-over from other donors' samples. Both conserved end residues are part of each CDR3. D genes are given only for firm matches. Size is omitted from some rows. Given values are once, few, many or a class for expanded clones.

d_call | j_call | clone_size | v_call | cdr3_aa | cdr3_nt
- | TRBJ1-2 | few | TRBV2 | CASSEAGQGKGYTF | TGTGCCAGCAGTGAAGCGGGGCAGGGGAAAGGCTACACCTTC
- | TRBJ2-7 | - | TRBV7-8 | CASAQGEGAVEQYF | TGTGCCAGCGCTCAGGGGGAGGGGGCAGTCGAGCAGTACTTC
- | TRBJ2-3 | - | TRBV12-3/TRBV12-4 | CASTRGGADTQYF | TGTGCCAGCACCCGCGGTGGGGCAGATACGCAGTATTTT
TRBD2 | TRBJ2-1 | few | TRBV27 | CASSLLQTSGSSYNEQFF | TGTGCCAGCAGTTTATTGCAGACTAGCGGGAGTTCCTACAATGAGCAGTTCTTC
- | TRBJ2-1 | once | TRBV10-2 | CASSESGGPYNEQFF | TGCGCCAGCAGTGAGTCAGGGGGACCCTACAATGAGCAGTTCTTC
- | TRBJ1-2 | - | TRBV7-9 | CASSAKQESYGYTF | TGTGCCAGCAGCGCAAAACAGGAGTCCTATGGCTACACCTTC
- | TRBJ2-1 | few | TRBV20-1 | CSASEPATKWDEQFF | TGCAGTGCTAGCGAACCAGCGACGAAGTGGGATGAGCAGTTCTTC
- | TRBJ1-3 | - | TRBV12-3/TRBV12-4 | CASTGMDRNTIYF | TGTGCCAGCACAGGGATGGATAGAAACACCATATATTTT
- | TRBJ1-4 | few | TRBV6-6 | CASSHPGSNEKLFF | TGTGCCAGCAGTCACCCGGGGAGTAATGAAAAACTGTTTTTT
TRBD1 | TRBJ2-1 | - | TRBV9 | CASSVAGIQGALNEQFF | TGTGCCAGCAGCGTAGCAGGTATACAGGGGGCCCTCAATGAGCAGTTCTTC
- | TRBJ2-7 | few | TRBV6-6 | CASKAGGVPTYEQYF | TGTGCCAGCAAAGCTGGCGGGGTTCCCACCTACGAGCAGTACTTC
- | TRBJ1-5 | many | TRBV7-2 | CASSLDFLGAQHF | TGTGCCAGCAGCTTAGATTTTCTCGGGGCCCAGCATTTT
- | TRBJ2-1 | - | TRBV28 | CASSTPESYNEQFF | TGTGCCAGCAGTACCCCTGAGTCCTACAATGAGCAGTTCTTC
- | TRBJ2-7 | many | TRBV7-2 | CASSSQIGQSYEQYF | TGTGCCAGCAGCTCCCAGATAGGACAGAGCTACGAGCAGTACTTC
- | TRBJ1-1 | few | TRBV11-3 | CASSLNEGAEAFF | TGTGCCAGCAGCTTGAATGAGGGGGCTGAAGCTTTCTTT
- | TRBJ2-4 | - | TRBV12-3/TRBV12-4 | CASSSYQGPGNIQYF | TGTGCCAGCAGTTCCTATCAGGGCCCTGGGAACATTCAGTACTTC
TRBD2 | TRBJ2-1 | few | TRBV28 | CASSFLRFGRVSYNEQFF | TGTGCCAGCAGCTTCCTTCGATTCGGGAGGGTCTCCTACAATGAGCAGTTCTTC
- | TRBJ1-4 | - | TRBV2 | CASRKGIYQGEKLFF | TGTGCCAGCAGGAAAGGTATCTACCAAGGGGAAAAACTGTTTTTT
TRBD1 | TRBJ2-6 | once | TRBV12-3/TRBV12-4 | CASSPGQGEMGANVLTF | TGTGCCAGCAGTCCAGGACAGGGGGAAATGGGGGCCAACGTCCTGACTTTC
TRBD2 | TRBJ2-1 | few | TRBV11-3 | CASSKLTGGINEQFF | TGTGCCAGCAGCAAGCTGACGGGAGGTATTAATGAGCAGTTCTTC
- | TRBJ2-2 | - | TRBV6-2/TRBV6-3 | CASRTPGWANTGELFF | TGTGCCAGCAGAACTCCAGGATGGGCGAACACCGGGGAGCTGTTTTTT
- | TRBJ1-1 | - | TRBV4-1 | CASSPLGGRNTEAFF | TGCGCCAGCAGCCCCCTGGGGGGGCGGAACACTGAAGCTTTCTTT
TRBD1 | TRBJ1-1 | - | TRBV27 | CASHHEGAIGEAFF | TGTGCCAGCCACCACGAGGGGGCCATTGGTGAAGCTTTCTTT
- | TRBJ2-7 | many | TRBV7-2 | CASSTGGGYSYEQYF | TGTGCCAGCAGTACAGGAGGTGGTTACTCCTACGAGCAGTACTTC
TRBD2 | TRBJ2-1 | many | TRBV20-1 | CSASLAGGSGEQFF | TGCAGTGCTAGCTTGGCGGGAGGGTCAGGTGAGCAGTTCTTC
- | TRBJ1-2 | many | TRBV7-2 | CASSPETVYGYTF | TGTGCCAGCAGCCCAGAGACAGTCTATGGCTACACCTTC
TRBD2 | TRBJ2-1 | few | TRBV7-2 | CASSLDPSGSEQFF | TGTGCCAGCAGCTTAGACCCTAGCGGGTCCGAACAGTTCTTC
TRBD2 | TRBJ2-1 | - | TRBV5-6 | CASSSPGGFEQFF | TGTGCCAGCAGCTCTCCGGGGGGGTTTGAGCAGTTCTTC
- | TRBJ2-3 | many | TRBV7-2 | CASSVPLRTADTQYF | TGTGCCAGCAGCGTACCCCTAAGGACCGCAGATACGCAGTATTTT
- | TRBJ1-2 | many | TRBV7-9 | CASSLSGQSLGYTF | TGTGCCAGCAGCCTCTCAGGGCAGTCACTCGGCTACACCTTC
- | TRBJ2-5 | few | TRBV11-3 | CASKDGVGLPYF | TGTGCCAGCAAAGACGGGGTGGGACTCCCGTACTTC
TRBD1 | TRBJ2-1 | - | TRBV6-2/TRBV6-3 | CASSWDRGLYNEQFF | TGTGCCAGCAGTTGGGACAGGGGGCTTTACAATGAGCAGTTCTTC
TRBD1 | TRBJ2-7 | - | TRBV7-9 | CASSLDAGTGALYEQYF | TGTGCCAGCAGCTTAGACGCCGGGACAGGGGCGTTATACGAGCAGTACTTC
- | TRBJ1-1 | - | TRBV9 | CASSVSGLLNTEAFF | TGTGCCAGCAGCGTCTCTGGGTTACTGAACACTGAAGCTTTCTTT
TRBD1 | TRBJ2-5 | - | TRBV10-3 | CAISETGAYLGTQYF | TGTGCCATCAGTGAGACAGGGGCTTACTTAGGGACCCAGTACTTC
- | TRBJ2-5 | - | TRBV19 | CASKVRLAGETQYF | TGTGCCAGTAAGGTCCGGCTAGCAGGGGAGACCCAGTACTTC
- | TRBJ2-5 | few | TRBV12-3/TRBV12-4 | CASSSLRGRKTQYF | TGTGCCAGCAGTTCTTTACGGGGGCGGAAGACCCAGTACTTC
TRBD2 | TRBJ2-2 | few | TRBV6-6 | CASSTRTSGRTGELFF | TGTGCCAGCAGTACGCGGACTAGCGGGAGAACCGGGGAGCTGTTTTTT
- | TRBJ2-7 | many | TRBV6-5 | CASSYDWGQIPPYEQYF | TGTGCCAGCAGTTACGATTGGGGCCAGATACCCCCCTACGAGCAGTACTTC
- | TRBJ2-3 | - | TRBV27 | CASKDHGTKPSDTQYF | TGTGCCAGCAAGGATCACGGGACCAAGCCCTCAGATACGCAGTATTTT
- | TRBJ1-5 | - | TRBV19 | CASSWEGGNQPQHF | TGTGCCAGTAGTTGGGAAGGGGGCAATCAGCCCCAGCATTTT
TRBD2 | TRBJ2-5 | few | TRBV6-2/TRBV6-3 | CASSPGGVQETQYF | TGTGCCAGCAGTCCCGGGGGGGTCCAAGAGACCCAGTACTTC
TRBD1 | TRBJ2-7 | - | TRBV28 | CASMAGGMGEQYF | TGTGCCAGCATGGCAGGGGGAATGGGGGAGCAGTACTTC
TRBD1 | TRBJ2-4 | many | TRBV7-2 | CASSLGTGFPKNIQYF | TGTGCCAGCAGCTTAGGGACAGGGTTTCCCAAAAACATTCAGTACTTC